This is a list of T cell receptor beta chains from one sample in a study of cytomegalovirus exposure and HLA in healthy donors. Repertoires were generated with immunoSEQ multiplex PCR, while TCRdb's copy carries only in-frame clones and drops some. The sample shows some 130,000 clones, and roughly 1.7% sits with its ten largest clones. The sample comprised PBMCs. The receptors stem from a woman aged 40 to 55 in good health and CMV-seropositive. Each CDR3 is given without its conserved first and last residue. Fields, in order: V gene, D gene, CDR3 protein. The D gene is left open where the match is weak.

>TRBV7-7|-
ASSSGPGGTETQY
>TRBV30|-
AWSGGLNDGYT
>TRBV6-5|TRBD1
ASSNRGQPQH
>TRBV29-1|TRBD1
SVAGTGGNYEQY
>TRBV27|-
ASSRTTTGGTYEQY
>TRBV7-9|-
ASSLVAVNTEAF
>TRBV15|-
ATSPRGGQLNTEAF
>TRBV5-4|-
ASSLGGTEIGEQF
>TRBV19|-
ASSGAGPYEQY
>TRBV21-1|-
ASTIDLDAGRNYEQY
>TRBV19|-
ASSSAGTYNEQF